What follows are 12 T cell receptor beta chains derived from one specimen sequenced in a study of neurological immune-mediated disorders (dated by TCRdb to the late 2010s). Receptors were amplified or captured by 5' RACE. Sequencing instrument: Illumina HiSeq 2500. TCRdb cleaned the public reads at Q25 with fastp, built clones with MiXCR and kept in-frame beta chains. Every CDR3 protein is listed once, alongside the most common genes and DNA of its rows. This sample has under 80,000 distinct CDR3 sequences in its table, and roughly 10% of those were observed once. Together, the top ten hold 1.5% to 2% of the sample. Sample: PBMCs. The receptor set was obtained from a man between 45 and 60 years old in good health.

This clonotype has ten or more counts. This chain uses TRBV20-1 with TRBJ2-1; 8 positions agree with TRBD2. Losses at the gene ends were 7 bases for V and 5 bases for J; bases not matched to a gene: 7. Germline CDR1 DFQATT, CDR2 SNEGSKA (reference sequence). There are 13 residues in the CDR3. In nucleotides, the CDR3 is TGCAGTGGGGTAGCGGGGTCTAACAATGAGCAGTTCTTC. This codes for CSGVAGSNNEQFF.

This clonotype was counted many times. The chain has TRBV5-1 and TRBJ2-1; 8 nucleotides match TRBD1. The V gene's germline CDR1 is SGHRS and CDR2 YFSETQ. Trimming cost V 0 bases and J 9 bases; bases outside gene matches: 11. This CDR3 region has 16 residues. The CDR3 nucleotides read TGCGCCAGCAGCTTGGCCAAGGGACAGGTCTTGGGTGAGCAGTTCTTC. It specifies CASSLAKGQVLGEQFF.

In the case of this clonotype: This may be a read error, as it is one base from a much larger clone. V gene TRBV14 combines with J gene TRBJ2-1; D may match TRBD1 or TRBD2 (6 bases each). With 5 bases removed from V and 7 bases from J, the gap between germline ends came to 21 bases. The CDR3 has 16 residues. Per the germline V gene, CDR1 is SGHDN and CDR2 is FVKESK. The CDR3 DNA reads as TGTGCCAGCAGCGTCTCGGCGGTAAGGGGGAGGAATGAGCAGTTCTTC. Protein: CASSVSAVRGRNEQFF.

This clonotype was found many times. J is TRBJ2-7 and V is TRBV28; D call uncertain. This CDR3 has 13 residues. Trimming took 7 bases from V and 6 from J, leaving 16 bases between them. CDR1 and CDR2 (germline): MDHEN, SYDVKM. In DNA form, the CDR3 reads TGTGCCAGCATGATACCAACCCGGGCCGAGCAGTACTTC. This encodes CASMIPTRAEQYF.

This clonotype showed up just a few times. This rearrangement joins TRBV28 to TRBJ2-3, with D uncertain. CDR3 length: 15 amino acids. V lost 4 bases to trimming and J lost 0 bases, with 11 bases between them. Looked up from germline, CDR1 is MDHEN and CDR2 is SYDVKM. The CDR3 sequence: CASSYRGGSTDTQYF. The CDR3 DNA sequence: TGTGCCAGCAGTTACCGTGGCGGCAGCACAGATACGCAGTATTTT.

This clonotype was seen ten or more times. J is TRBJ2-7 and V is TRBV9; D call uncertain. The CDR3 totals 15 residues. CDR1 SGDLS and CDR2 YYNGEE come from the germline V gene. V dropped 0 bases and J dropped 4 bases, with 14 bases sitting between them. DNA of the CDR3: TGTGCCAGCAGCGTAGAATCTAGTGGAACTTACGAGCAGTACTTC. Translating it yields CASSVESSGTYEQYF.

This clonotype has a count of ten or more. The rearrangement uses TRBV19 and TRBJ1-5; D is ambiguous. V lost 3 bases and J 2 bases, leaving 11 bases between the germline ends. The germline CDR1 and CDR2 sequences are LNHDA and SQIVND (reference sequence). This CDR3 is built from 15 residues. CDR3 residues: CASSIVVGGNQPQHF. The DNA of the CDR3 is TGTGCCAGTAGTATCGTGGTCGGGGGCAATCAGCCCCAGCATTTT.

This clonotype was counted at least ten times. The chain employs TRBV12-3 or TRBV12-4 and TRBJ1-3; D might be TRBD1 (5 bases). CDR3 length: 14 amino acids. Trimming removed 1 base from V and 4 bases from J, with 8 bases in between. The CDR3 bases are TGTGCCAGCAGTTTAGTAGGGGCCGGAAACACCATATATTTT. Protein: CASSLVGAGNTIYF.

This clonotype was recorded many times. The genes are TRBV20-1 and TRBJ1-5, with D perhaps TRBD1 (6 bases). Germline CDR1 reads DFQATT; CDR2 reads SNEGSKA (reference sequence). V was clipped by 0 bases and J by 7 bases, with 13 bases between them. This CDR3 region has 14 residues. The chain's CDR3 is CSARESTGGQPQHF. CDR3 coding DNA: TGCAGTGCTAGAGAGTCAACGGGGGGCCAGCCCCAGCATTTT.

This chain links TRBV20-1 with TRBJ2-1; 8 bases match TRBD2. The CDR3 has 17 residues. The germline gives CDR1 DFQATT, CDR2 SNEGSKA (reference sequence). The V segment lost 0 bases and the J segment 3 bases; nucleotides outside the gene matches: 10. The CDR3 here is CSAREGTSGNYYNEQFF. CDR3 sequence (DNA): TGCAGTGCTAGAGAGGGTACTAGCGGAAATTACTACAATGAGCAGTTCTTC.

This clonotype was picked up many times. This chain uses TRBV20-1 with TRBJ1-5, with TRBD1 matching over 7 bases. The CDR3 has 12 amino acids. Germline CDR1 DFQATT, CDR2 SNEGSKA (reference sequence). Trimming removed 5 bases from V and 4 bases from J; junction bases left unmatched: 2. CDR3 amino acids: CSAAGGNQPQHF. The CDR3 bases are TGCAGTGCTGCAGGGGGTAATCAGCCCCAGCATTTT.

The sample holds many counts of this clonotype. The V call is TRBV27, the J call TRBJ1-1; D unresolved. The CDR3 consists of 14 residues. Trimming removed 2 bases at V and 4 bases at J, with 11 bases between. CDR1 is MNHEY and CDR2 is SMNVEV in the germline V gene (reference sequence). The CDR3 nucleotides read TGTGCCAGCAGTTTACTCCAGCTCGGCACTGAAGCTTTCTTT. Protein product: CASSLLQLGTEAFF.